Shown below are 7 T cell receptor beta chains from a single sample sequenced in a study of metastatic and nonmetastatic thyroid tumors. TCRdb ran MiXCR on the PCR reads. The sample carries approximately 31,000 clones, almost 30% recorded once. Not a single patient had been given any form of treatment at any point before undergoing thyroid surgery. The sequencing sample was made of blood. These receptors were taken from a female donor with papillary thyroid cancer or a benign thyroid nodule (not recorded which). Some clones in this sample may be carry-over from other donors' samples.

The V gene is TRBV6-1, the J gene TRBJ1-2, with 7 bases that match TRBD1. The CDR3 has 13 amino acids. Trimming at V came to 6 bases and at J to 3 bases, leaving 4 bases not matched to a gene. The germline V gene encodes CDR1 MNHNS and CDR2 SASEGT. The CDR3 spells CASRTGMDYGYTF. The CDR3 bases are TGTGCCAGCAGGACAGGGATGGACTATGGCTACACCTTC.

This clone was seen only a few times. The V call is TRBV6-5, the J call TRBJ1-4, with 9 nucleotides matching TRBD1. V lost 2 bases, J lost 7 bases, and 5 bases stayed unmatched. Germline CDR1 is MNHEY and CDR2 is SVGAGI. CDR3 length: 15 amino acids. DNA of the CDR3: TGTGCCAGCAGTTACAAGGGACAGGGCTGTGAAAAACTGTTTTTT. Translation gives CASSYKGQGCEKLFF.

The J gene is TRBJ2-7, the V gene TRBV11-2, with D perhaps being TRBD1 or TRBD2 (5 bases each). The CDR3 has 15 amino acids. V lost 3 bases and J 6 bases, leaving 18 bases between the germline ends. Per the germline V gene, CDR1 is SGHAT and CDR2 is FQNNGV. The chain's CDR3 is CASSFPTGGASEQYF. Here the CDR3 DNA reads TGTGCCAGCAGCTTCCCAACAGGAGGAGCCTCCGAGCAGTACTTC.

A word on this clone: A read error may account for a junction end that differs from germline. The sample holds other DNA sequences that translate to the same CDR3. The gene calls are TRBV2 and TRBJ1-6; tentative D call: TRBD1 (5 bases). The CDR3 is 16 residues long. The germline V gene encodes CDR1 SNHLY and CDR2 FYNNEI. This CDR3 reads CASSEERGRADSPLHF. In DNA, the CDR3 is TGTGCCAGTAGTGAAGAGCGGGGGAGGGCTGATTCACCCCTCCACTTT.

The V call is TRBV12-3 or TRBV12-4, the J call TRBJ2-2, with a tentative D call TRBD1 (6 bases). V was trimmed by 6 bases and J by 2 bases, leaving 10 bases between them. This CDR3 comprises 14 residues. The CDR3 is CASRVQGNTGELFF. CDR3 nucleotide sequence: TGTGCCAGCAGAGTACAGGGTAACACCGGGGAGCTGTTTTTT.

The chain carries TRBV5-1 and TRBJ1-3; TRBD1 matches 7 bases. Germline V lookup: CDR1 SGHRS, CDR2 YFSETQ. The V and J ends lost 0 bases and 6 bases, in that order; junction bases with no gene match: 3. This CDR3 has 14 amino acids. CDR3 DNA: TGCGCCAGCAGCTTGGGACAGGGTTCAAACACCATATATTTT. Its translation is CASSLGQGSNTIYF.

This clone appeared a few times. The chain has TRBV20-1 and TRBJ2-7; 11 positions agree with TRBD2. J lost 4 bases, V lost 5 bases, and 4 bases had no gene match. This CDR3 has 13 residues. Germline V CDR1 and CDR2: DFQATT, SNEGSKA (reference sequence). CDR3 sequence reads: CSAGTSGGYEQYV. CDR3 nucleotides: TGCAGTGCTGGGACTAGCGGAGGGTACGAGCAGTACGTC.